This TCR beta chain emerged from a study of CD8+ T cells in alopecia areata. The study's findings and limits: TCR sharing across patients was less clear than in mice, possibly HLA-related.

The table lists this clone with many counts. Its specificity is unknown. Gene and germline names: mouse. The missing CDR3 end, 4 residues past where the read stops, is filled in from the germline J gene. Following extraction, RNA underwent reverse transcription to cDNA, which served as the sequencing template. Generated by immunoSEQ multiplex PCR, the TCRdb table keeps only in-frame clones and is missing some. The sample yields over 100,000 clones, without any singletons. The germline gives CDR1 NNHDY, CDR2 SYVADS. V lost 0 bases to trimming and J lost 2 bases, with 10 bases between them. The CDR3 sequence is 15 residues long.

Material: lesional skin. V and J are TRBV13-3 and TRBJ2-3, with D maybe TRBD2 (5 bases). This sequence was found in a C3H/HeJ mouse with alopecia areata. The strain's MHC: H2-k. The CDR3 DNA, read in part, is TGTGCCAGCAGTGATGACTGGTCTGTTGCAGAA. Translated, it gives CASSDDWSVAE. The complete CDR3 sequence is CASSDDWSVAETLYF.